These T cell receptor beta chains were read from a single sample in a study of blood T cell repertoires in COVID-19. Here immunoSEQ multiplex PCR was the method, and the copy in TCRdb shows in-frame clones only, minus some. The repertoire has hundreds of thousands of clones, roughly 85% of them found once; the top ten carry approximately 9%. The specimen sequenced was peripheral blood. The source is a woman aged 50 to 60 who had recovered from COVID-19. Both conserved end residues are part of each CDR3.

V gene: TRBV25-1; CDR3 protein: CASSVSGGTGEGYTF
V gene: TRBV30; CDR3 protein: CAWSGQGTHGYTF
V gene: TRBV6-6; CDR3 protein: CASSYSTSGGNIQYF
V gene: TRBV7-8; CDR3 protein: CASSLTRTGYGYTF
V gene: TRBV5-3; CDR3 protein: CARSSKSDTRDQETQYF
V gene: TRBV11-2; CDR3 protein: CASSLVAHYGYTF
V gene: TRBV4-1; CDR3 protein: CASSQALAGVINEQFF
V gene: TRBV27; CDR3 protein: CASTPGQGFRRYF
V gene: TRBV19; CDR3 protein: CASRREGFETQYF
V gene: TRBV11-3; CDR3 protein: CASRPTSGGADEQFF
V gene: TRBV11-2; CDR3 protein: CASSSPHGDRDNYGYTF
V gene: TRBV19; CDR3 protein: CASSPHSGGLSSYNEQFF
V gene: TRBV2; CDR3 protein: CASSVGPRNSPLHF
V gene: TRBV7-2; CDR3 protein: CASSLAGYNQPQHF
V gene: TRBV7-9; CDR3 protein: CASSLLTAEKLFF
V gene: TRBV28; CDR3 protein: CASSPGTEAFF
V gene: TRBV5-4; CDR3 protein: CASSPGTGQFF
V gene: TRBV7-2; CDR3 protein: CASSPGGSGNTIYF
V gene: TRBV6-5; CDR3 protein: CASNLLQGGDTEAFF
V gene: TRBV7-2; CDR3 protein: CASSLGGSQETQYF
V gene: TRBV2; CDR3 protein: CASSLDGYTF
V gene: TRBV4-3; CDR3 protein: CASSQNVRSDSPLHF
V gene: TRBV7-3; CDR3 protein: CASSLSLRSEQFF
V gene: TRBV7-2; CDR3 protein: CASSLGGSRNTIYF
V gene: TRBV4-3; CDR3 protein: CASSQGRQGQGEQFF
V gene: TRBV7-3; CDR3 protein: CASSLSGNSYNEQFF